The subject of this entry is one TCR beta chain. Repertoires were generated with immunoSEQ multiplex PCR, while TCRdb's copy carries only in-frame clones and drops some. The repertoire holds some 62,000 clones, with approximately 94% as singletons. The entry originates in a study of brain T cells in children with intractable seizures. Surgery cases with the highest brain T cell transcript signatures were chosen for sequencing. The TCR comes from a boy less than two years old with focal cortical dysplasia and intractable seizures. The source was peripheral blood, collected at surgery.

CDR3 sequence (DNA): TGTGCCAGCAGCCCGGGACGGACGACCGCCTACGAGCAGTACTTC. Residues: CASSPGRTTAYEQYF. This rearrangement joins TRBV5-6 to TRBJ2-7; D may match TRBD1 or TRBD2 (5 bases each). Germline CDR1 and CDR2: SGHDT and YYEEEE. Trimming removed 4 bases at V and 2 bases at J, with 16 bases between. The CDR3 consists of 15 residues.